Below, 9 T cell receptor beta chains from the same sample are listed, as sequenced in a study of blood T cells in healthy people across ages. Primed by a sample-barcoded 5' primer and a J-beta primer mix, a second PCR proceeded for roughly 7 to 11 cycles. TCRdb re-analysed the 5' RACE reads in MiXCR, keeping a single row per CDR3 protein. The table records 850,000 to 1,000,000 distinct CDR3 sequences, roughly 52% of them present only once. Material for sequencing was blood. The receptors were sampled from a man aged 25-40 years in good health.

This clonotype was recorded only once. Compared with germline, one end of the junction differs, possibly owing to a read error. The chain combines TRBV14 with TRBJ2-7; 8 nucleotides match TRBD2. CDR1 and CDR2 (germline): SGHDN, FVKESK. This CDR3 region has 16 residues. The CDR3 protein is CVSSQRSTSGSYEQYF. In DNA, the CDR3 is TGTGTCAGCAGCCAGAGGTCCACTAGCGGCTCCTACGAGCAGTACTTC. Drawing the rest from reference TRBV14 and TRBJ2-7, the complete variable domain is EAGVTQFPSHSVIEKGQTVTLRCDPISGHDNLYWYRRVMGKEIKFLLHFVKESKQDESGMPNNRFLAERTGGTYSTLKVQPAELEDSGVYFCVSSQRSTSGSYEQYFGPGTRLTVT.

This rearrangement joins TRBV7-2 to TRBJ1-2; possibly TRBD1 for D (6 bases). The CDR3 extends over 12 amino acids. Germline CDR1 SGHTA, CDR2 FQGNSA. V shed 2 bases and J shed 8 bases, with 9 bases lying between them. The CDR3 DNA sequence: TGTGCCAGCAGCTTACAGGGGCTAGGCTACACCTTC. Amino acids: CASSLQGLGYTF.

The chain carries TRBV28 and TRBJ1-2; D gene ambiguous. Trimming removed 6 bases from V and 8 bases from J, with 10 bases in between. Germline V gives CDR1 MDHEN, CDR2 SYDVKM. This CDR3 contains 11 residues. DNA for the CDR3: TGTGCCAGCAGAGGCAATAGCGGCTACACCTTC. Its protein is CASRGNSGYTF.

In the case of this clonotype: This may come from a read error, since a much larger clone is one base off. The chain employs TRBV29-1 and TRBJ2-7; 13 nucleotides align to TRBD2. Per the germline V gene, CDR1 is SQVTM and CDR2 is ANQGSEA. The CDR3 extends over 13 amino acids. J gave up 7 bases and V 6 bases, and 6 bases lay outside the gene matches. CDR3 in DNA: TGCAGCGTACTAGCGGGGGGGCAGGGTGAGCAGTACTTC. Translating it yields CSVLAGGQGEQYF.

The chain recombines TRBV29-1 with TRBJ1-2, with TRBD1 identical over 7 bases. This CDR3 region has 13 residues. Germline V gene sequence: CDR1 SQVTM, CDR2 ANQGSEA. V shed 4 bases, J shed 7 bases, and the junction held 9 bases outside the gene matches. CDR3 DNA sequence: TGCAGCGTTGCGGGACAGTTGACTAGTGGCTACACCTTC. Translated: CSVAGQLTSGYTF.

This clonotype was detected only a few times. The CDR3 sequence: CASSLGSVNTQYF. The CDR3 coding sequence is TGTGCCAGCAGCTTAGGGTCCGTAAATACGCAGTATTTT. This chain uses TRBV7-2 with TRBJ2-3; D gene ambiguous. CDR3 length equals 13 residues. Trimming shortened V by 1 base and J by 7 bases, and 9 bases separated the two germline ends. Germline V gene sequence: CDR1 SGHTA, CDR2 FQGNSA.

In DNA form, the CDR3 reads TGTGCCAGCAGCCCCCAAGTGACGGCTTCAAATGAAAAACTGTTTTTT. As protein: CASSPQVTASNEKLFF. This rearrangement joins TRBV7-8 to TRBJ1-4, with D unresolved. The CDR3 contains 16 residues. Germline V gene data show CDR1 as SGHVS and CDR2 as FQNEAQ. Trimming left V 5 bases short and J 5 bases short, with 18 bases between.

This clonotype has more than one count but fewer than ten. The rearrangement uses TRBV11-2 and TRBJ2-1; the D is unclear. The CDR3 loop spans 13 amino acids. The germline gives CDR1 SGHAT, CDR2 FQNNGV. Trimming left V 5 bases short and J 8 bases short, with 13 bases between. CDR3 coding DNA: TGTGCCAGCAGCCCCCGGGTGGGCGATGAGCAGTTCTTC. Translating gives CASSPRVGDEQFF.

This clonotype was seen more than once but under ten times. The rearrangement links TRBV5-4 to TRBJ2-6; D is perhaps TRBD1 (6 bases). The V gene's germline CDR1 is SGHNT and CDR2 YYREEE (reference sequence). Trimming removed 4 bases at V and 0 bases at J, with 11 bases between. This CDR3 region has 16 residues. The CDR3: CASSMDSSSGANVLTF. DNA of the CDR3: TGTGCCAGCAGCATGGACAGCAGCTCTGGGGCCAACGTCCTGACTTTC.